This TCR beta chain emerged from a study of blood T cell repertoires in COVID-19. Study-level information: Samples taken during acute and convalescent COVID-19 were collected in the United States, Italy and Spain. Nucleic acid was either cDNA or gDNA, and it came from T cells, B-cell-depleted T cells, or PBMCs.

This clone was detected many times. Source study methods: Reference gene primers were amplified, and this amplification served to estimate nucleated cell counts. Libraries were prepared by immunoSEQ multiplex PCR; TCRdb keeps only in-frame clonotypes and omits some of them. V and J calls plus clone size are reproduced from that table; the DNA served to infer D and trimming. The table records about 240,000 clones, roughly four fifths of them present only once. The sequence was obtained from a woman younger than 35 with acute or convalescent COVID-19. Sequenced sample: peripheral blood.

The CDR3 loop is CASSLSGTGEGPGELFF. DNA for the CDR3: TGTGCCAGCAGCCTCTCCGGGACAGGGGAGGGTCCCGGGGAGCTGTTTTTT. The V and J genes are TRBV7-6 and TRBJ2-2; TRBD1 agrees at 10 bases. The CDR3 contains 17 residues. In germline, CDR1 is SGHVS, CDR2 FNYEAQ. V trimming: 5 bases; J trimming: 6 bases; junction bases outside the gene matches: 12. The variable domain in full, with the rest retrieved from reference TRBV7-6 and TRBJ2-2, is GAGVSQSPRYKVTKRGQDVALRCDPISGHVSLYWYRQALGQGPEFLTYFNYEAQQDKSGLPNDRFSAERPEGSISTLTIQRTEQRDSAMYRCASSLSGTGEGPGELFFGEGSRLTVL.